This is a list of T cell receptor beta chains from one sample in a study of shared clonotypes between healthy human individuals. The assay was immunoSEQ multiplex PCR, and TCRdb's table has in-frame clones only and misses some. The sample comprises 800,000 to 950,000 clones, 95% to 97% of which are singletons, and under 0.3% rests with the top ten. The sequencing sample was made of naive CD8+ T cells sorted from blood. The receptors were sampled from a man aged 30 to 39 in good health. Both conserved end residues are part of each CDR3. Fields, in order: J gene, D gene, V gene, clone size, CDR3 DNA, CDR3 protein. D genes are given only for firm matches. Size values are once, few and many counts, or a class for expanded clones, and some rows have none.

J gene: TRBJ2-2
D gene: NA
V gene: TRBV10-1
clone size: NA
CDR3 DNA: TGCGCCAGCAGTTCGGGGCGCGGGGACACCGGGGAGCTGTTTTTT
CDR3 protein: CASSSGRGDTGELFF

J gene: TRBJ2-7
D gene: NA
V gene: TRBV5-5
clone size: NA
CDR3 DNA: TGTGCCAGCAGCGGGACGGGAGGGGGCGCAAGATTCTACGAGCAGTACTTC
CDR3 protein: CASSGTGGGARFYEQYF

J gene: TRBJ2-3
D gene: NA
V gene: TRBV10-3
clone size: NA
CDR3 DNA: TGTGCCATCAGTGAGTCTGGCGGGAGCACAGATACGCAGTATTTT
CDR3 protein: CAISESGGSTDTQYF

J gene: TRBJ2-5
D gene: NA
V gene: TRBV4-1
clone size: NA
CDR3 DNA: TGCGCCAGCAGCCCCCGATCAGCCCAAGAGACCCAGTACTTC
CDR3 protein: CASSPRSAQETQYF

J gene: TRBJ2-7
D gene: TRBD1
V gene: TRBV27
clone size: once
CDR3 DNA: TGTGCCAGCTCCTCCTACCAATCTTTGACAGGGTGGTACGAGCAGTACTTC
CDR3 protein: CASSSYQSLTGWYEQYF

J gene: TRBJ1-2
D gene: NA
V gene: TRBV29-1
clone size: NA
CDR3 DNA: TGCAGCGTTGCGGTCTGGGACACTTCTAACTATGGCTACACCTTC
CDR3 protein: CSVAVWDTSNYGYTF

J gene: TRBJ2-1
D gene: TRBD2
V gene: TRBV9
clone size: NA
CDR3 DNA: TGTGCCAGCAGCGCCGGGACTAGCGTCTACAATGAGCAGTTCTTC
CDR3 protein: CASSAGTSVYNEQFF

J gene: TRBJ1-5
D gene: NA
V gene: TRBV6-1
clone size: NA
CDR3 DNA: TGTGCCAGCAGTGTTAGCGGGACAAATAGCAATCAGCCCCAGCATTTT
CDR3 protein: CASSVSGTNSNQPQHF

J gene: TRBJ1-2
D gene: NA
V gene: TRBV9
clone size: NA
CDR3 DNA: TGTGCCAGTCTATCCGGCAATGGCCACACCTTC
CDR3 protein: CASLSGNGHTF

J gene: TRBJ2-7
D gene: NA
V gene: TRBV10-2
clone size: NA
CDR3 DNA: TGCGCCACCTTACAGGGATTTGGCAACGAGCAGTACTTC
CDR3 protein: CATLQGFGNEQYF

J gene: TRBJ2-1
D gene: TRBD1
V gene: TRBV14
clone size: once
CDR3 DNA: TGTGCCAGCAGCCAACTTGCGGGGGACAGGGGGCTCCCTAGCCCAGGGGGACTACATGAGCAGTTCTTC
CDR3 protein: CASSQLAGDRGLPSPGGLHEQFF

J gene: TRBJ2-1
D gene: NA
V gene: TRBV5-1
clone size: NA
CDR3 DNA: TGCGCCAGCAGCTTGATACTAGGCGGGCAATACAATGAGCAGTTCTTC
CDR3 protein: CASSLILGGQYNEQFF

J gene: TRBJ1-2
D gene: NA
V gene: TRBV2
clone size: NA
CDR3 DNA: TGTGCCACCCGAGGGGACCGTTATGGCTACACCTTC
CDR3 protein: CATRGDRYGYTF

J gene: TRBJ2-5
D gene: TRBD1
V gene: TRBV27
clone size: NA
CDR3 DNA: TGTGCCAGCAGTTCTTTAGGGGGCGATGGGACCCAGTACTTC
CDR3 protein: CASSSLGGDGTQYF

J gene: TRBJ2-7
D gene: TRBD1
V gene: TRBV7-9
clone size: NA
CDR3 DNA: TGTGCCAGCAGCTTGGACAGGGTAAGCTACGAGCAGTACTTC
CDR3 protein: CASSLDRVSYEQYF

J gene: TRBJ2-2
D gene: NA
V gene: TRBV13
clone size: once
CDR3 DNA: TGTGCCAGCACCGGTGCCAACACCGGGGAGCTGTTTTTT
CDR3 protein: CASTGANTGELFF

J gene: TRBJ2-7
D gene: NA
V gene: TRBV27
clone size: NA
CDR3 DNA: TGTGCCAGCAGTCCGTCGGACGTTCGGAACGAGCAGTACTTC
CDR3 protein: CASSPSDVRNEQYF

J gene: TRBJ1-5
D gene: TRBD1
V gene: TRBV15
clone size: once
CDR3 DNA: TGTGCCACCGGCCGGACAGGGTCGGGCAATCAGCCCCAGCATTTT
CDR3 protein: CATGRTGSGNQPQHF

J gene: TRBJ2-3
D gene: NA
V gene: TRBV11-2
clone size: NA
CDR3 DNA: TGTGCCAGCAGCCCCCTGGGCACAGATACGCAGTATTTT
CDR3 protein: CASSPLGTDTQYF

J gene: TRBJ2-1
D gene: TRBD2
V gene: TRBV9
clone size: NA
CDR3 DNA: TGTGCCAGCAGCGGGGGCGGGACTAGCGGCTCCTACAATGAGCAGTTCTTC
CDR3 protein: CASSGGGTSGSYNEQFF

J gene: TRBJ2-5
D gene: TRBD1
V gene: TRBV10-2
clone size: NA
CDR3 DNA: TGCGCCAGCAGCACAGGGGGAGAGACCCAGTACTTC
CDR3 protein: CASSTGGETQYF

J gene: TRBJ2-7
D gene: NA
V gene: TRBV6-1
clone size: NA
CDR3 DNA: TGTGCCAGCATCCGGGAGAGCTCCTACGAGCAGTACTTC
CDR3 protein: CASIRESSYEQYF

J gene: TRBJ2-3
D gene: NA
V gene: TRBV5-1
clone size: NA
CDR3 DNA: TGCGCCAGCAGCCCGGACACAGATACGCAGTATTTT
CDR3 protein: CASSPDTDTQYF

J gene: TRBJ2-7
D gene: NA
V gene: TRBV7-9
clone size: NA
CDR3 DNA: TGTGCCAGCAGCCCCTCCGGTAACTACGAGCAGTACTTC
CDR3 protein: CASSPSGNYEQYF

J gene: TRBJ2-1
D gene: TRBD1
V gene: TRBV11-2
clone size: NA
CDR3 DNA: TGTGCCAGCAGCTTAAGGGGGCGCGTCAATGAGCAGTTCTTC
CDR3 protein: CASSLRGRVNEQFF

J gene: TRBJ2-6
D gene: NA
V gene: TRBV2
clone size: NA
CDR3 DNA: TGTGCCAGCATTTACAGACCGTTTTTCTCTGGGGCCAACGTCCTGACTTTC
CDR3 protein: CASIYRPFFSGANVLTF

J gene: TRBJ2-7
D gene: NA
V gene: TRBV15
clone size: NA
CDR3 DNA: TGTGCCACCAGTACTCCCCCCCGGGAGCAGTACTTC
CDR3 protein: CATSTPPREQYF

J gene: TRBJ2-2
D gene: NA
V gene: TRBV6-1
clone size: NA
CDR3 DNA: TGTGCCAGCAGTGACCCGGGGACCTTCACCGGGGAGCTGTTTTTT
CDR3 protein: CASSDPGTFTGELFF

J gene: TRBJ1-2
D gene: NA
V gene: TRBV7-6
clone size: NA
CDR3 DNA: TGTGCCAGCAGCCCTCCCAGGGATTTGGGCTACACCTTC
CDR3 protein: CASSPPRDLGYTF

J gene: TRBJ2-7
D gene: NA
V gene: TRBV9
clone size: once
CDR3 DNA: TGTGCCAGCAGCGTAGAAGGGGGGAACCCCTACGAGCAGTACTTC
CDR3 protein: CASSVEGGNPYEQYF

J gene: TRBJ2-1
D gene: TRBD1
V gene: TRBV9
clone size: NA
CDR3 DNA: TGTGCCAGCAGCGTCGGGACAGGGCCCTACAATGAGCAGTTCTTC
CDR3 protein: CASSVGTGPYNEQFF

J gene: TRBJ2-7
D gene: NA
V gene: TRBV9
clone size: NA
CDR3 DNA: TGTGCCAGCAGCGTACCGTCGGTGGCGGGCGAGCAGTACTTC
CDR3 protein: CASSVPSVAGEQYF

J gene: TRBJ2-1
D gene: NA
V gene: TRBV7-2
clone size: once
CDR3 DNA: TGTGCCAGCAGCTTCTTAGGAACCCGGGAGTACAATGAGCAGTTCTTC
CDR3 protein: CASSFLGTREYNEQFF

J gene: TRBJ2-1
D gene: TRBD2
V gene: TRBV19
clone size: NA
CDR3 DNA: TGTGCCAGTAGTATAGGAGGGGACTACCTCTACAATGAGCAGTTCTTC
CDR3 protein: CASSIGGDYLYNEQFF

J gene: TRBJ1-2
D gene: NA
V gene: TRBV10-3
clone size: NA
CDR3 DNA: TGTGCCATCAGTGAGTCGAATGGCGGGGGCTACTATGGCTACACCTTC
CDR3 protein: CAISESNGGGYYGYTF

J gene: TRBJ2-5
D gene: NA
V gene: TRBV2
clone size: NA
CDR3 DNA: TGTGCCAGCAGTGTTCCACCCCAAGAGACCCAGTACTTC
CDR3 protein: CASSVPPQETQYF

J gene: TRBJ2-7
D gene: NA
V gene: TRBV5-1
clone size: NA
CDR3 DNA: TGCGCCAGCAGCTTGGGACCTCTTCCCGAGCAGTACTTC
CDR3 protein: CASSLGPLPEQYF

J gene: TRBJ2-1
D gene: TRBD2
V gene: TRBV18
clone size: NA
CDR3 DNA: TGTGCCAGCTCACCACCGTCGGGCCGAGCGGGAGGGCCCAATGAGCAGTTCTTC
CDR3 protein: CASSPPSGRAGGPNEQFF